Below, 19 T cell receptor beta chains from the same sample are listed, as sequenced in a study of cytomegalovirus exposure and HLA in healthy donors. The PCR used 60 Vbeta and 13 Jbeta primers. The repertoire was sequenced with immunoSEQ multiplex PCR; TCRdb's copy has only in-frame clones and lacks some. The sample holds more than 95,000 clones, roughly 78% seen once. Input material: PBMCs. The receptor set was obtained from a man aged 25 to 40 in good health and CMV-seropositive.

As concerns this clone: At one end, the junction sequence differs from germline, possibly due to a read error. V and J are TRBV6-5 and TRBJ1-3, with unresolved D. The CDR3 is made up of 14 amino acids. Germline V gene lookup returns CDR1 MNHEY and CDR2 SVGAGI. The CDR3 sequence: CASKPGSSGNSIYF. The CDR3 coding sequence is TGTGCCAGCAAACCCGGGAGCTCTGGAAACAGCATATATTTT.

This clone was observed a single time. The V and J genes are TRBV7-9 and TRBJ2-3; 7 positions agree with TRBD1. Trimming at V came to 6 bases and at J to 4 bases, leaving 4 bases not matched to a gene. CDR3 size: 13 residues. CDR1 SEHNR and CDR2 FQNEAQ come from the germline V gene (reference sequence). In nucleotides, the CDR3 is TGTGCCAGCAGGATGGGGACAGCAGATACGCAGTATTTT. It codes for CASRMGTADTQYF.

The chain is built from TRBV4-2 and TRBJ2-2, with D tentatively TRBD2 (6 bases). Trimming took off 4 bases at V and 5 bases at J, with 20 bases between the two ends. Germline V CDR1 and CDR2: LGHNA, YNFKEQ. This CDR3 is 17 amino acids long. Here the CDR3 reads CASSRQGPTGGTGELFF. CDR3 bases: TGTGCCAGCAGCCGACAAGGGCCCACCGGGGGAACCGGGGAGCTGTTTTTT.

As DNA, the CDR3 is TGCGCCAGCAGACTGGACAGGGGGACCGGGGAGCTGTTTTTT. Its translation: CASRLDRGTGELFF. V and J are TRBV5-1 and TRBJ2-2, with TRBD1 identical over 10 bases. Per germline, CDR1 SGHRS and CDR2 YFSETQ. J was trimmed by 5 bases and V by 5 bases; bases with no gene match: 3. CDR3 length: 14 residues. The complete variable domain, with remaining parts taken from reference TRBV5-1 and TRBJ2-2, reads KAGVTQTPRYLIKTRGQQVTLSCSPISGHRSVSWYQQTPGQGLQFLFEYFSETQRNKGNFPGRFSGRQFSNSRSEMNVSTLELGDSALYLCASRLDRGTGELFFGEGSRLTVL.

V and J are TRBV2 and TRBJ2-7; 9 nucleotides line up with TRBD1. V lost 8 bases and J lost 3; bases outside the gene matches: 14. This CDR3 is built from 16 residues. Germline V gene sequence: CDR1 SNHLY, CDR2 FYNNEI. In DNA form, the CDR3 reads TGTGCCAGCGGGGGCAGCCCAAAGACAGGGGGCTACGAGCAGTACTTC. It translates to CASGGSPKTGGYEQYF.

This clone was recorded once. The chain recombines TRBV6-5 with TRBJ1-3; 9 positions match TRBD1. CDR1 and CDR2 from the germline V gene are MNHEY and SVGAGI. The CDR3 runs 14 residues. The V gene end was trimmed by 5 bases and the J gene end by 4 bases; junction bases not matched to a gene: 3. This chain's CDR3 is CASSQGTGGNTIYF. The CDR3 nucleotides are TGTGCCAGCAGTCAAGGGACAGGGGGAAACACCATATATTTT.

The chain combines TRBV6-1 with TRBJ1-2; a possible D gene is TRBD1 (6 bases). V lost 5 bases and J 4 bases, leaving 17 bases between the germline ends. The germline CDR1 and CDR2 sequences are MNHNS and SASEGT. The CDR3 consists of 15 residues. CDR3 region: CASSPDTGYGYGYTF. The CDR3 nucleotides are TGTGCCAGCAGTCCCGACACAGGGTACGGCTATGGCTACACCTTC.

The rearrangement joins TRBV28 to TRBJ1-1, with unresolved D. The length of the CDR3 is 14 residues. Germline V gene lookup returns CDR1 MDHEN and CDR2 SYDVKM. The V and J ends lost 5 bases and 0 bases respectively, with 10 bases between them. The CDR3 region is CASSGGPMNTEAFF. The CDR3 DNA sequence: TGTGCCAGCAGTGGAGGACCTATGAACACTGAAGCTTTCTTT.

CDR3 nucleotides: TGTGCCAGCAGCCTTTCCAGGGGGCCTAGCACTGAAGCTTTCTTT. Protein product: CASSLSRGPSTEAFF. The chain couples TRBV4-2 to TRBJ1-1; 8 bases map to TRBD1. Losses at the gene ends were 4 bases for V and 4 bases for J; bases not matched to a gene: 8. In germline, CDR1 is LGHNA, CDR2 YNFKEQ. The CDR3 sequence is 15 residues long.

The chain carries TRBV2 and TRBJ2-7, with D tentatively TRBD1 (6 bases). The CDR3 runs to 12 residues. CDR1 and CDR2 (germline): SNHLY, FYNNEI. V shed 7 bases and J shed 2 bases, with 9 bases lying between them. The CDR3 DNA reads TGTGCCAGCACGGACAGAGCCTACGAGCAGTACTTC. Amino acids: CASTDRAYEQYF.

V gene TRBV19 combines with J gene TRBJ2-5; D is unclear. V was cut by 4 bases and J by 0 bases, with 9 bases left in between. Germline CDR1 reads LNHDA; CDR2 reads SQIVND (reference sequence). The CDR3 covers 14 residues. The CDR3: CASSSRQNQETQYF. CDR3 in DNA: TGTGCCAGTAGTAGCAGACAAAACCAAGAGACCCAGTACTTC.

This clone was seen a single time. This chain uses TRBV27 with TRBJ1-2; TRBD1 matches 9 bases. CDR1 and CDR2 from the germline V gene are MNHEY and SMNVEV (reference sequence). Trimming at V came to 0 bases and at J to 7 bases, leaving 9 bases not matched to a gene. This CDR3 has 16 amino acids. In nucleotides, the CDR3 is TGTGCCAGCAGTTTATCGAAAGGGGACAGGGTTTTTGGCTACACCTTC. Its protein is CASSLSKGDRVFGYTF.

The genes are TRBV30 and TRBJ2-2; TRBD2 matches 8 bases. The germline CDR1 and CDR2 sequences are GTSNPN and SVGIG (reference sequence). V lost 3 bases, J lost 3 bases, and 6 bases stayed unmatched. The CDR3 contains 15 residues. CDR3 bases: TGTGCCTGGAGGGGAGCGGGGGCCTACACCGGGGAGCTGTTTTTT. Protein sequence: CAWRGAGAYTGELFF.

The chain recombines TRBV27 with TRBJ1-4, with TRBD1 identical over 10 bases. V lost 1 base to trimming and J lost 8 bases; unmatched junction nucleotides: 7. CDR1 MNHEY and CDR2 SMNVEV come from the germline V gene (reference sequence). This CDR3 contains 16 residues. Written as DNA, the CDR3 is TGTGCCAGCAGTTTATTTCGACAGGGGGCATGGGAAAAACTGTTTTTT. It translates to CASSLFRQGAWEKLFF.

This rearrangement joins TRBV5-5 to TRBJ2-7; tentatively, D is TRBD1 (6 bases). The ends were cut back, 5 bases at V and 2 bases at J, with 17 bases in the middle. The CDR3 totals 15 residues. Looked up from germline, CDR1 is SGHKS and CDR2 is YYEKEE (reference sequence). The CDR3 spells CASSLFRDTPYEQYF. CDR3 in DNA: TGTGCCAGCAGTTTGTTCCGGGACACCCCCTACGAGCAGTACTTC.

The V and J genes are TRBV5-5 and TRBJ2-7; no clear D gene. V lost 4 bases, J lost 7 bases, and 12 bases lay in between. The CDR3 consists of 12 residues. Germline lookup yields CDR1 SGHKS and CDR2 YYEKEE (reference sequence). The CDR3 DNA reads as TGTGCCAGCAGCCCGACACCCCTTGAGCAGTACTTC. As protein: CASSPTPLEQYF.

The rearrangement uses TRBV19 and TRBJ1-1; D remains ambiguous. Trimming shortened V by 7 bases and J by 0 bases, and 9 bases separated the two germline ends. Germline V gene data show CDR1 as LNHDA and CDR2 as SQIVND (reference sequence). The CDR3 is 13 residues long. CDR3 sequence (DNA): TGTGCCAGTACCTTGGGCCTGAACACTGAAGCTTTCTTT. This translates into CASTLGLNTEAFF.

This chain connects TRBV6-5 to TRBJ1-4; possible D gene TRBD1, 6 bases. This CDR3 contains 14 residues. Per the germline V gene, CDR1 is MNHEY and CDR2 is SVGAGI. V lost 2 bases, J lost 4 bases, and 8 bases lay in between. The CDR3 is CASSYGQNNEKLFF. Written as DNA, the CDR3 is TGTGCCAGCAGTTACGGACAGAATAATGAAAAACTGTTTTTT.

The chain links TRBV5-1 to TRBJ1-5; TRBD1 aligns across 8 bases. V shed 4 bases and J 5 bases; nucleotides not matched to a gene: 2. Germline V gene lookup returns CDR1 SGHRS and CDR2 YFSETQ. The CDR3 extends over 13 amino acids. The CDR3 DNA is TGCGCCAGCAGCACGACAGGGGATCAGCCCCAGCATTTT. This gives the protein CASSTTGDQPQHF.